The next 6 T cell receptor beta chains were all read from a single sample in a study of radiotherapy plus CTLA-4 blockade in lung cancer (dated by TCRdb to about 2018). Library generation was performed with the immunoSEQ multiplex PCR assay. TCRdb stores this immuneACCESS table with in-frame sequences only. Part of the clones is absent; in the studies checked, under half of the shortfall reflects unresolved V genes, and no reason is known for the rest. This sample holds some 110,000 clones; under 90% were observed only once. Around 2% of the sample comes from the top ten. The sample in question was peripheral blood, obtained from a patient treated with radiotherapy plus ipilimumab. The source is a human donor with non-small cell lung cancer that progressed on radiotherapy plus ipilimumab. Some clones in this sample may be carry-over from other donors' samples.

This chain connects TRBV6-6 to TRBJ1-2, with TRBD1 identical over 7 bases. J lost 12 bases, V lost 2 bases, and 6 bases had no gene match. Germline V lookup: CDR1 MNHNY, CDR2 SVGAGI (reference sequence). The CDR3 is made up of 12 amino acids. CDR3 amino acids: CASSYMGTEHTF. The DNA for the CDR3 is TGTGCCAGCAGTTACATGGGGACAGAACACACCTTC.

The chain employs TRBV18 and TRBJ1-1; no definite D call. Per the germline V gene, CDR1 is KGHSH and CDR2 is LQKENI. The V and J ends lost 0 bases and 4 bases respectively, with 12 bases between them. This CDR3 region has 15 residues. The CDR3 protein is CASSPPWEKGTEAFF. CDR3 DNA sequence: TGTGCCAGCTCACCACCTTGGGAAAAGGGCACTGAAGCTTTCTTT.

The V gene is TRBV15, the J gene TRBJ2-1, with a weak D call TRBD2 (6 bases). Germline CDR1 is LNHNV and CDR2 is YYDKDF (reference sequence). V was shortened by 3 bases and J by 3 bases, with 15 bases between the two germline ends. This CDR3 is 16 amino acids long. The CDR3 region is CATSRYTSSRYNEQFF. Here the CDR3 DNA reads TGTGCCACCAGCAGGTACACTAGCTCCCGCTACAATGAGCAGTTCTTC.

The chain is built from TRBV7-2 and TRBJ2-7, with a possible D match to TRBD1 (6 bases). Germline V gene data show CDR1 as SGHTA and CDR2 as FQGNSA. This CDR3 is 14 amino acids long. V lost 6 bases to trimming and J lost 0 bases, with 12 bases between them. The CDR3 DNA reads TGTGCCAGCAGTTACCAGGACAGCTCCTACGAGCAGTACTTC. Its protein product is CASSYQDSSYEQYF.

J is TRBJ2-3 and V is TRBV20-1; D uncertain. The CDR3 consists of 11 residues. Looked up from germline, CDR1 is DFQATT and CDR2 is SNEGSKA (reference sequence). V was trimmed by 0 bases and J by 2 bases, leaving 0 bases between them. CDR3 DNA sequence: TGCAGTGCTAGAGACACAGATACGCAGTATTTT. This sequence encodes CSARDTDTQYF.

The DNA of the CDR3 is TGTGCCAGCAGCTTAGCGTTGACAGCCACGCAGTATTTT. Translation: CASSLALTATQYF. The chain carries TRBV7-2 and TRBJ2-3, with D possibly being TRBD1 (5 bases). The germline CDR1 and CDR2 sequences are SGHTA and FQGNSA. Between the trimmed V and J ends, which lost 0 bases and 9 bases, there was a span of 10 bases. The CDR3 is 13 residues long.